This T cell receptor beta chain was retrieved from a study of T cell responses to AZD1222 COVID-19 vaccine. Study overall: Second-dose intervals of approximately 4 or approximately 12 weeks were pooled.

Relative to its sample, this clone is medium-sized. Its target is unknown. The assay was immunoSEQ multiplex PCR, and TCRdb's table has in-frame clones only and misses some. The sample includes roughly 100,000 clones, 90% of them seen just once. Study-wide results and caveats: Close to half of all spike-specific TCRs reportedly target regions of the variants that are unmutated. Clonal diversity may have been underestimated in mostly white British donors. Spike-specific TCR breadth and depth rose after two AZD1222 doses.

Sequenced material: peripheral blood, taken on day 0 of AZD1222 vaccination. This sequence was found in an adult in good health.

The CDR3 protein is CASSDLEAYNEQFF. The CDR3 DNA sequence: TGTGCCAGCAGTGATCTCGAGGCCTACAATGAGCAGTTCTTC. The J gene is TRBJ2-1, the V gene TRBV2; D not resolved. The CDR3 length is 14 residues. Trimming pared 3 bases from V and 2 bases from J, leaving 8 bases between. Germline loops: CDR1 SNHLY, CDR2 FYNNEI.